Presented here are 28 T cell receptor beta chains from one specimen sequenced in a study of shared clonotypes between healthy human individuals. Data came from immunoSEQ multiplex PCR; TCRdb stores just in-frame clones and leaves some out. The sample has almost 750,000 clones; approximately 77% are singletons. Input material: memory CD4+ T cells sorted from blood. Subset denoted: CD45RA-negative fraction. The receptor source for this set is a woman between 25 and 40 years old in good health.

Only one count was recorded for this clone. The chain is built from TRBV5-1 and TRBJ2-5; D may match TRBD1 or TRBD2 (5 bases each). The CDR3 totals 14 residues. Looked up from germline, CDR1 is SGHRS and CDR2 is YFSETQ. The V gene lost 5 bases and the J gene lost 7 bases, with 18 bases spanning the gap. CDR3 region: CASRSGTAGGTQYF. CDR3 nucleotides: TGCGCCAGCAGATCCGGGACCGCGGGTGGGACCCAGTACTTC.

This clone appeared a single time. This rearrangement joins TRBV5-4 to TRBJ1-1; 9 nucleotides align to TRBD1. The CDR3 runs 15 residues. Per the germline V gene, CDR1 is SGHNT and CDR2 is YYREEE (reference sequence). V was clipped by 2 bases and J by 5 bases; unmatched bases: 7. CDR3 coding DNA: TGTGCCAGCAGCTTACCGGGACAGGGCTTGACTGAAGCTTTCTTT. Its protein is CASSLPGQGLTEAFF.

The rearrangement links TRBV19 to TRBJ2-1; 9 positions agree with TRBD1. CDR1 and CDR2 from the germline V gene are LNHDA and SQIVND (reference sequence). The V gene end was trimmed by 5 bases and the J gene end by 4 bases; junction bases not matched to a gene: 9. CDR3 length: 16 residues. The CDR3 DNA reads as TGTGCCAGTAGTCATGCGGGACAGGGTCATTACAATGAGCAGTTCTTC. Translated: CASSHAGQGHYNEQFF.

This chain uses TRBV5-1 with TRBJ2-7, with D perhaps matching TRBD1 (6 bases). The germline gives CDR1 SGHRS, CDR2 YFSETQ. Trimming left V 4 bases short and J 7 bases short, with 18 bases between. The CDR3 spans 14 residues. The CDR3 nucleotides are TGCGCCAGCAGCCCGGTGACAGGTCAAGGGGAGCAGTACTTC. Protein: CASSPVTGQGEQYF. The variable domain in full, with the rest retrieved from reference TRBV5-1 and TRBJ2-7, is KAGVTQTPRYLIKTRGQQVTLSCSPISGHRSVSWYQQTPGQGLQFLFEYFSETQRNKGNFPGRFSGRQFSNSRSEMNVSTLELGDSALYLCASSPVTGQGEQYFGPGTRLTVT.

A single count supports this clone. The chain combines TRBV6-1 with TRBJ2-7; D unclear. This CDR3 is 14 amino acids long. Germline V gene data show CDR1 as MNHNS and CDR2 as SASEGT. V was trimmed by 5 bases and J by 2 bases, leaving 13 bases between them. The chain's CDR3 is CASSSSIQTYEQYF. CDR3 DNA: TGTGCCAGCAGTTCCTCCATCCAAACCTACGAGCAGTACTTC.

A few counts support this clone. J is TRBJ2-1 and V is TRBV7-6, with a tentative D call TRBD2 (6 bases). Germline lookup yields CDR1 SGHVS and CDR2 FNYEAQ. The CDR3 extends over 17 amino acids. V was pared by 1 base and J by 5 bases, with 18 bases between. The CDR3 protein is CASSLGTNPMGNNEQFF. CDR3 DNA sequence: TGTGCCAGCAGCTTAGGGACTAACCCGATGGGAAACAATGAGCAGTTCTTC.

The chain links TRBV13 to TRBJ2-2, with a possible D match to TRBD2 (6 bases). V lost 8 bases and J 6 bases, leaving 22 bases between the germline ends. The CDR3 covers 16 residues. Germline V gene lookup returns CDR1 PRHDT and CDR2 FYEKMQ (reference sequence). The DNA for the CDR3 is TGTGCCAGCGGTCCGTGGACGGGAGTTATAGCCGGGGAGCTGTTTTTT. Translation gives CASGPWTGVIAGELFF.

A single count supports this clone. CDR3 residues: CASSSGGGGGNEQFF. CDR3 coding DNA: TGTGCCAGCAGCTCCGGCGGCGGAGGGGGGAATGAGCAGTTCTTC. J is TRBJ2-1 and V is TRBV7-9, with D possibly being TRBD1 or TRBD2 (6 bases each). The CDR3 spans 15 residues. The germline V gene has CDR1 SEHNR and CDR2 FQNEAQ (reference sequence). Trimming took 4 bases from V and 7 from J, leaving 17 bases between them.

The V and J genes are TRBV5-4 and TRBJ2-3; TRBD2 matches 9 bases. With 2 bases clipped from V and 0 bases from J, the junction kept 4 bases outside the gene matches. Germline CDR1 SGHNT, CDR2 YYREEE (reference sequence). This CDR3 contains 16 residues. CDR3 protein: CASSFRLAESTDTQYF. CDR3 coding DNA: TGTGCCAGCAGCTTCCGACTAGCGGAAAGCACAGATACGCAGTATTTT.

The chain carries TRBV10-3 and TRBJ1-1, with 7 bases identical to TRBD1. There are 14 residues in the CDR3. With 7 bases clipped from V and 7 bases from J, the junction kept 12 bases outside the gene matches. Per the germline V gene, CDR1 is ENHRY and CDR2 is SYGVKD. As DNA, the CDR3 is TGTGCCATCAAGATGGGACAGACCACCGTTGAAGCTTTCTTT. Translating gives CAIKMGQTTVEAFF.

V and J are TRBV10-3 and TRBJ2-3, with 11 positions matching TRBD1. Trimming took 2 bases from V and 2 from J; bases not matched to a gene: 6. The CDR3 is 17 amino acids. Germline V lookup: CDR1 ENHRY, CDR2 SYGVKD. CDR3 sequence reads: CAISEGTGGTLTDTQYF. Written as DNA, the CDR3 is TGTGCCATCAGTGAGGGGACAGGGGGGACTCTCACAGATACGCAGTATTTT.

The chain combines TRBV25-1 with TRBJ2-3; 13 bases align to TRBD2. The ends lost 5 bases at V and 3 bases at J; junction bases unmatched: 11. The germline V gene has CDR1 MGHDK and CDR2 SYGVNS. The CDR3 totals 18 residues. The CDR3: CASSLGGTSGKGTDTQYF. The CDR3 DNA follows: TGTGCCAGCAGTCTAGGGGGGACTAGCGGGAAAGGTACAGATACGCAGTATTTT.

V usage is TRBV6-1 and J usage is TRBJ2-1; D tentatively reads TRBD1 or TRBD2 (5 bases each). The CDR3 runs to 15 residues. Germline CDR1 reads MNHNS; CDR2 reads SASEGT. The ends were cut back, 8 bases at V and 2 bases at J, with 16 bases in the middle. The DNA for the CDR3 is TGTGCCAGCGGGGGTTTAGCGTCCACCTACAATGAGCAGTTCTTC. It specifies CASGGLASTYNEQFF.

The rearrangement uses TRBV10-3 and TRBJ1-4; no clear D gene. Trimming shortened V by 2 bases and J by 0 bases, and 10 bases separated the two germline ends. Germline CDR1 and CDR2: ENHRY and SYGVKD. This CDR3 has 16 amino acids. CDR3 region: CAISERAGATNEKLFF. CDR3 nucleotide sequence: TGTGCCATCAGTGAGCGTGCGGGTGCAACTAATGAAAAACTGTTTTTT.

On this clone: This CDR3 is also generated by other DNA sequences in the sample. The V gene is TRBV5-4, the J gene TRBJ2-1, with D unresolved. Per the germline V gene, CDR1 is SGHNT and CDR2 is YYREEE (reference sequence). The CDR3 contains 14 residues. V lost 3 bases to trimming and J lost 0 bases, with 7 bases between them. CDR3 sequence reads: CASSSPGSYNEQFF. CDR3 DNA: TGTGCCAGCAGCTCCCCGGGCTCCTACAATGAGCAGTTCTTC.

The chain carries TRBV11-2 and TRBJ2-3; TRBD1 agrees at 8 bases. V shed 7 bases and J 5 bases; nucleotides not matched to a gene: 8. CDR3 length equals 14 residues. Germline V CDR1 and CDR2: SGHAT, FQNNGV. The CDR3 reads CASTTQGAGDTQYF. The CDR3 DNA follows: TGTGCCAGCACCACTCAGGGGGCAGGAGATACGCAGTATTTT.

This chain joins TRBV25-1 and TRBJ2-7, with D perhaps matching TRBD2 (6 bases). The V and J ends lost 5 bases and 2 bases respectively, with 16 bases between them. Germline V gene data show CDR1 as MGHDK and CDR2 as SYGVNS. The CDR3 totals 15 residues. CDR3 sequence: CASSPRDSGTYEQYF. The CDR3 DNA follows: TGTGCCAGCAGTCCACGGGACTCTGGCACCTACGAGCAGTACTTC.

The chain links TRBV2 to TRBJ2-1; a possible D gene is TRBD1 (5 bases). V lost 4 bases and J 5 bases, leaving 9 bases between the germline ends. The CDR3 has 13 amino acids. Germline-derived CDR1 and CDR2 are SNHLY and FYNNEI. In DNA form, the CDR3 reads TGTGCCAGCAGTGTGACAGTAGACAATGAGCAGTTCTTC. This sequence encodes CASSVTVDNEQFF.

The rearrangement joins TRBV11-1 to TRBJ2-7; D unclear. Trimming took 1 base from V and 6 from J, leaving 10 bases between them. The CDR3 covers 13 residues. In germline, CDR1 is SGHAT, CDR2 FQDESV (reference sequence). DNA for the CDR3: TGTGCCAGCAGCTTAGGGGGTAGGGTCGAGCAGTACTTC. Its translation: CASSLGGRVEQYF.

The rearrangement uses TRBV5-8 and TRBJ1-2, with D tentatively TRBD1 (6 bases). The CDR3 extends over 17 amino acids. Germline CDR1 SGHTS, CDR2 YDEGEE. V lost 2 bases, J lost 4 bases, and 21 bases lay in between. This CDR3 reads CASSFPVFGTSVYGYTF. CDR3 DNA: TGTGCCAGCAGCTTTCCGGTCTTCGGGACATCTGTCTATGGCTACACCTTC. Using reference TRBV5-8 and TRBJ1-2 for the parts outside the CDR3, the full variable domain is EAGVTQSPTHLIKTRGQQATLRCSPISGHTSVYWYQQALGLGLQFLLWYDEGEERNRGNFPPRFSGRQFPNYSSELNVNALELEDSALYLCASSFPVFGTSVYGYTFGSGTRLTVV.

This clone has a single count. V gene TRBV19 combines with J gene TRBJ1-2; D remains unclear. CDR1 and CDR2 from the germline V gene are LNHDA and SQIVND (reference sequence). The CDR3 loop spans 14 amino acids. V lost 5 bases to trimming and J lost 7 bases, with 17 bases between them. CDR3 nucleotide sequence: TGTGCCAGTAGTTTTTGGGCAGGAAACGGTGGCTACACCTTC. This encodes CASSFWAGNGGYTF.

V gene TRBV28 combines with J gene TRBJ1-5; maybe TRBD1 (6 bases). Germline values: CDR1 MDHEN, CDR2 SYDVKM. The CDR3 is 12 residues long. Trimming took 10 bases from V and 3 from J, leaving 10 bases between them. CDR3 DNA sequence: TGTGCCATCCGGGGGCCCAATCAGCCCCAGCATTTT. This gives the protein CAIRGPNQPQHF.

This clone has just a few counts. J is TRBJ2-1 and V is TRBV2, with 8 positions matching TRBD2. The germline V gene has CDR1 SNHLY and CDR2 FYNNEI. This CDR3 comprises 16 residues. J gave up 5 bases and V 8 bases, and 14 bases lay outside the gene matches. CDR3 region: CASGTLIGRANNEQFF. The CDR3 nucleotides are TGTGCCAGCGGAACCCTTATCGGGAGGGCGAACAATGAGCAGTTCTTC.

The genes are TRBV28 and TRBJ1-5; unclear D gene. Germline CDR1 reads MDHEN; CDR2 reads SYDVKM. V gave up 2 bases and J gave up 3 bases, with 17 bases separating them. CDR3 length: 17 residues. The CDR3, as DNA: TGTGCCAGCAGTTTACGAGGAATGCTAAATCCCAATCAGCCCCAGCATTTT. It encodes CASSLRGMLNPNQPQHF. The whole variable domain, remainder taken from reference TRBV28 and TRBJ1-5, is DVKVTQSSRYLVKRTGEKVFLECVQDMDHENMFWYRQDPGLGLRLIYFSYDVKMKEKGDIPEGYSVSREKKERFSLILESASTNQTSMYLCASSLRGMLNPNQPQHFGDGTRLSIL.

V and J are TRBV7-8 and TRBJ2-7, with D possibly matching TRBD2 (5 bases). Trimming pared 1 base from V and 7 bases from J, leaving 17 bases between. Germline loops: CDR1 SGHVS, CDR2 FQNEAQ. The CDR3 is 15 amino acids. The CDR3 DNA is TGTGCCAGCAGCTTAGATTGGACTCACCTACAGGAGCAGTACTTC. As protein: CASSLDWTHLQEQYF.

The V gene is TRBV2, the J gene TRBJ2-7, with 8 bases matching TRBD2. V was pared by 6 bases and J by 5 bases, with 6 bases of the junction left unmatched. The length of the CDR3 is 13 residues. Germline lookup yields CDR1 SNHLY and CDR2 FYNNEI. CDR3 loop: CASRAGLVHEQYF. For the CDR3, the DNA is TGTGCCAGCAGGGCGGGACTAGTCCACGAGCAGTACTTC. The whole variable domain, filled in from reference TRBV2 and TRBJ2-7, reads EPEVTQTPSHQVTQMGQEVILRCVPISNHLYFYWYRQILGQKVEFLVSFYNNEISEKSEIFDDQFSVERPDGSNFTLKIRSTKLEDSAMYFCASRAGLVHEQYFGPGTRLTVT.

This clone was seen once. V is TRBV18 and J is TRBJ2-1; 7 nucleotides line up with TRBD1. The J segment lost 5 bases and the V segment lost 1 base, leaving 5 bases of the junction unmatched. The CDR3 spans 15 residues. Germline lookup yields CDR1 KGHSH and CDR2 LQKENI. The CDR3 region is CASSPLWGTDNEQFF. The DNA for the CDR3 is TGTGCCAGCTCACCACTTTGGGGGACAGACAATGAGCAGTTCTTC. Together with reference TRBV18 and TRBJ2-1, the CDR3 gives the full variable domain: NAGVMQNPRHLVRRRGQEARLRCSPMKGHSHVYWYRQLPEEGLKFMVYLQKENIIDESGMPKERFSAEFPKEGPSILRIQQVVRGDSAAYFCASSPLWGTDNEQFFGPGTRLTVL.

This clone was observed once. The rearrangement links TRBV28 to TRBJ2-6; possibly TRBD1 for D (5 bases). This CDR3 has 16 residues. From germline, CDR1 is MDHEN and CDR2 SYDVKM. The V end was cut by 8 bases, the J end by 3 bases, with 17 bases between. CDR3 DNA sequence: TGTGCCAGCCAGATAGCCAGGGCGGTTGGGGCCAACGTCCTGACTTTC. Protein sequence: CASQIARAVGANVLTF.